The 8 T cell receptor beta chains below all came from one sample that was sequenced in a study of PD-1 blockade in classical Hodgkin lymphoma. Clones were read by immunoSEQ multiplex PCR, and TCRdb kept only the in-frame ones, dropping some. The table lists 90,000 to 95,000 clones, roughly nine tenths of them singletons. All patients relapsed after autologous stem cell transplantation, and brentuximab vedotin exposure varied. Sample: peripheral blood mononuclear cells (PBMCs), taken before the second cycle of nivolumab. The origin of the receptors is a human donor with classical Hodgkin lymphoma.

The chain employs TRBV5-5 and TRBJ2-7, with TRBD1 identical over 11 bases. Germline V gives CDR1 SGHKS, CDR2 YYEKEE (reference sequence). V shed 4 bases, J shed 2 bases, and the junction held 8 bases outside the gene matches. There are 16 residues in the CDR3. CDR3 in amino acids: CASSGWVGQGAYEQYF. CDR3 nucleotide sequence: TGTGCCAGCAGCGGGTGGGTGGGACAGGGGGCCTACGAGCAGTACTTC.

The chain couples TRBV15 to TRBJ2-3; D gene uncertain. The germline CDR1 and CDR2 sequences are LNHNV and YYDKDF (reference sequence). The CDR3 runs to 14 residues. Between the trimmed V and J ends, which lost 1 base and 4 bases, there was a span of 9 bases. CDR3: CATSRVDGPDTQYF. CDR3 nucleotide sequence: TGTGCCACCAGCAGAGTCGATGGCCCAGATACGCAGTATTTT.

The V gene is TRBV4-1, the J gene TRBJ2-1, with TRBD2 matching 11 bases. The J segment lost 8 bases and the V segment lost 0 bases, leaving 12 bases of the junction unmatched. The CDR3 sequence is 18 residues long. The germline gives CDR1 MGHRA, CDR2 YSYEKL. The CDR3 nucleotides read TGCGCCAGCAGCCAAGATCCCGTACTAGCGGGAGCCAGCGATGAGCAGTTCTTC. Translated, it gives CASSQDPVLAGASDEQFF.

The chain uses TRBV27 and TRBJ2-7; 7 bases match TRBD2. The J segment lost 2 bases and the V segment lost 5 bases, leaving 9 bases of the junction unmatched. The CDR3 consists of 15 residues. Germline loops: CDR1 MNHEY, CDR2 SMNVEV (reference sequence). CDR3 sequence reads: CASSLMREFPYEQYF. The CDR3 DNA follows: TGTGCCAGCAGTCTAATGCGGGAGTTCCCCTACGAGCAGTACTTC.

The genes are TRBV7-2 and TRBJ2-5; D possibly matches TRBD1 or TRBD2 (5 bases each). Germline loops: CDR1 SGHTA, CDR2 FQGNSA. Trimming shortened V by 2 bases and J by 0 bases, and 13 bases separated the two germline ends. The CDR3 is made up of 16 amino acids. CDR3 in DNA: TGTGCCAGCAGCTTATATGTCGGGACGTACCAAGAGACCCAGTACTTC. This sequence encodes CASSLYVGTYQETQYF.

This rearrangement joins TRBV27 to TRBJ1-1; 7 positions match TRBD1. The junction had 5 bases not matched to a gene; V was cut back by 3 bases and J by 4 bases. This CDR3 contains 14 residues. Germline CDR1 MNHEY, CDR2 SMNVEV (reference sequence). CDR3 sequence (DNA): TGTGCCAGCAGTTTTACAGGGGCGCCCACTGAAGCTTTCTTT. This encodes CASSFTGAPTEAFF.

The V call is TRBV18, the J call TRBJ2-1, with D unresolved. Germline lookup yields CDR1 KGHSH and CDR2 LQKENI. Trimming pared 2 bases from V and 0 bases from J, leaving 2 bases between. This CDR3 contains 13 residues. CDR3 loop: CASSPGSYNEQFF. The CDR3 nucleotides are TGTGCCAGCTCACCAGGCTCCTACAATGAGCAGTTCTTC.

V gene TRBV4-1 combines with J gene TRBJ2-3, with D uncertain. The CDR3 has 13 amino acids. The ends were cut back, 0 bases at V and 3 bases at J, with 4 bases in the middle. Germline CDR1 is MGHRA and CDR2 is YSYEKL. DNA of the CDR3: TGCGCCAGCAGCCAAGAGAGGACAGATACGCAGTATTTT. It translates to CASSQERTDTQYF.